These 20 T cell receptor beta chains originate from one sample sequenced in a study of T-cell reconstitution after alpha-beta-depleted transplantation in children. Library preparation (for TCRbeta) was performed with unique molecular identifiers. TCRdb itself ran the PCR reads through MiXCR, one entry per CDR3 protein. The repertoire holds some 590,000 distinct CDR3 sequences, with roughly a tenth as singletons. The input for sequencing was PBMCs from the stem cell graft donor, taken from the stem cell graft. The receptors stem from a human donor who donated a stem cell graft to a child with acute myeloid leukemia.

This clonotype was found many times. J is TRBJ2-2 and V is TRBV12-3 or TRBV12-4, with 7 bases lining up with TRBD2. V shed 5 bases and J 5 bases; nucleotides not matched to a gene: 8. CDR3 size: 15 residues. Here the CDR3 reads CASSLLAGRTGELFF. CDR3 DNA: TGTGCCAGCAGTCTGTTAGCGGGCAGGACCGGGGAGCTGTTTTTT.

This clonotype turned up a few times. This chain uses TRBV28 with TRBJ2-7, with 8 bases that match TRBD2. The germline CDR1 and CDR2 sequences are MDHEN and SYDVKM. V lost 6 bases to trimming and J lost 8 bases; unmatched junction nucleotides: 24. The CDR3 has 18 amino acids. The CDR3 DNA sequence: TGTGCCAGCAGCCGGGCGGGGGGCCAGGGTAGCGGCTCGGGCAAGCAGTACTTC. Amino acid sequence: CASSRAGGQGSGSGKQYF.

The chain recombines TRBV7-3 with TRBJ2-2; 7 nucleotides align to TRBD2. The V gene's germline CDR1 is SGHTA and CDR2 FQGTGA. The CDR3 is 16 amino acids. The junction had 3 bases not matched to a gene; V was cut back by 2 bases and J by 0 bases. The CDR3 DNA sequence: TGTGCCAGCAGCTTACGTGCGGGAGCGAACACCGGGGAGCTGTTTTTT. Protein product: CASSLRAGANTGELFF.

There are a few counts of this clonotype. The rearrangement uses TRBV5-1 and TRBJ2-1; 13 bases are shared with TRBD2. The CDR3 runs 17 residues. The germline V gene encodes CDR1 SGHRS and CDR2 YFSETQ. J was trimmed by 3 bases and V by 5 bases; bases with no gene match: 8. As DNA, the CDR3 is TGCGCCAGCAGACCAGGACTAGCGGGAGAACGCTACAATGAGCAGTTCTTC. Encoded protein: CASRPGLAGERYNEQFF. The full variable domain, its missing parts supplied by reference TRBV5-1 and TRBJ2-1, is KAGVTQTPRYLIKTRGQQVTLSCSPISGHRSVSWYQQTPGQGLQFLFEYFSETQRNKGNFPGRFSGRQFSNSRSEMNVSTLELGDSALYLCASRPGLAGERYNEQFFGPGTRLTVL.

This clonotype was seen only a few times. This chain links TRBV15 with TRBJ2-1; TRBD1 matches at 8 bases. V lost 8 bases and J lost 4; bases outside the gene matches: 16. The CDR3 is 17 amino acids. Germline V gene lookup returns CDR1 LNHNV and CDR2 YYDKDF (reference sequence). The CDR3 spells CATFGAPGTGVYNEQFF. CDR3 nucleotides: TGTGCCACCTTTGGGGCCCCCGGGACAGGAGTTTACAATGAGCAGTTCTTC.

This clonotype occurred a few times. V is TRBV5-5 and J is TRBJ2-5; D uncertain. The CDR3 is made up of 16 amino acids. Trimming removed 0 bases at V and 3 bases at J, with 15 bases between. Germline V gene lookup returns CDR1 SGHKS and CDR2 YYEKEE (reference sequence). The CDR3 DNA reads TGTGCCAGCAGCTTGGTCTCAGGACGGGTAAAAGAGACCCAGTACTTC. Its translation is CASSLVSGRVKETQYF.

Many counts were recorded for this clonotype. V and J are TRBV11-2 and TRBJ2-1, with D uncertain. Germline CDR1 is SGHAT and CDR2 is FQNNGV. V was clipped by 2 bases and J by 10 bases, with 12 bases between them. The CDR3 is made up of 13 amino acids. CDR3 residues: CASSLRRAVEQFF. As DNA, the CDR3 is TGTGCCAGCAGCTTAAGGCGCGCAGTCGAGCAGTTCTTC.

In this sample, this clonotype turned up once. J is TRBJ1-1 and V is TRBV20-1, with 8 positions matching TRBD1. The CDR3 length is 14 residues. The V gene end was trimmed by 1 base and the J gene end by 5 bases; junction bases not matched to a gene: 6. Germline V lookup: CDR1 DFQATT, CDR2 SNEGSKA (reference sequence). The CDR3 nucleotides are TGCAGTGCTAGAGCTCGGGACAGGAGGACTGAAGCTTTCTTT. It yields the protein CSARARDRRTEAFF.

The genes are TRBV7-6 and TRBJ2-7; 14 bases agree with TRBD2. Germline CDR1 reads SGHVS; CDR2 reads FNYEAQ. V lost 4 bases to trimming and J lost 6 bases; unmatched junction nucleotides: 5. This CDR3 is 15 amino acids long. CDR3 coding DNA: TGTGCCAGCAGCTCGGGACTAGCGGGAGTAGGCGAGCAGTACTTC. The encoded protein is CASSSGLAGVGEQYF.

In its sample, this clonotype was seen a few times. The V call is TRBV6-2 or TRBV6-3, the J call TRBJ2-1; 10 bases agree with TRBD1. The length of the CDR3 is 16 residues. Germline V gene lookup returns CDR1 MNHEY and CDR2 SVGEGT. V dropped 6 bases and J dropped 7; count of bases not matched to a gene: 12. In nucleotides, the CDR3 is TGTGCCAGCAGCCCTGACCGACAGGGGGCGATTAATGAGCAGTTCTTC. The encoded protein is CASSPDRQGAINEQFF.

The chain joins TRBV7-9 to TRBJ2-3, with D perhaps being TRBD1 or TRBD2 (6 bases each). The V and J ends lost 3 bases and 4 bases respectively, with 14 bases between them. Germline V gene lookup returns CDR1 SEHNR and CDR2 FQNEAQ (reference sequence). The CDR3 runs 15 residues. The DNA of the CDR3 is TGTGCCAGCAGCTTCCCGGGGGCCGGCGCAGATACGCAGTATTTT. Amino acid sequence: CASSFPGAGADTQYF.

This clonotype was found a few times. The V gene is TRBV19, the J gene TRBJ2-1; 10 bases match TRBD2. Germline V CDR1 and CDR2: LNHDA, SQIVND (reference sequence). The CDR3 spans 15 residues. Trimming at V came to 5 bases and at J to 4 bases, leaving 5 bases not matched to a gene. The CDR3 is CASSAGTSEYNEQFF. CDR3 coding DNA: TGTGCCAGTAGTGCCGGGACTAGCGAATACAATGAGCAGTTCTTC.

In this sample, this clonotype turned up many times. The chain joins TRBV3-1 to TRBJ2-5; a possible D gene is TRBD1 (6 bases). Trimming took 5 bases from V and 3 from J, leaving 16 bases between them. Germline CDR1 is LGHDT and CDR2 is YNNKEL (reference sequence). The CDR3 has 15 residues. CDR3: CASSFRQDRKETQYF. The CDR3 coding sequence is TGTGCCAGCAGCTTCCGACAGGACCGAAAAGAGACCCAGTACTTC.

J is TRBJ1-2 and V is TRBV20-1, with 9 bases lining up with TRBD1. CDR3 length equals 13 residues. J gave up 8 bases and V 4 bases, and 8 bases lay outside the gene matches. Germline values: CDR1 DFQATT, CDR2 SNEGSKA (reference sequence). CDR3 DNA sequence: TGCAGTGCTATCAGACAGGGGGTTATCGGCTACACCTTC. Translated, it gives CSAIRQGVIGYTF.

This clonotype was seen more than once but under ten times. The V gene is TRBV20-1, the J gene TRBJ2-3; possibly TRBD2 for D (5 bases). Germline values: CDR1 DFQATT, CDR2 SNEGSKA (reference sequence). The CDR3 spans 12 residues. V lost 5 bases and J lost 0, with 6 bases in between. The CDR3 loop reads CSAPGSTDTQYF. In DNA form, the CDR3 reads TGCAGTGCTCCGGGAAGCACAGATACGCAGTATTTT.

This clonotype was found many times. The rearrangement links TRBV11-2 to TRBJ2-7, with D tentatively TRBD1 (5 bases). The CDR3 consists of 15 residues. V was shortened by 9 bases and J by 3 bases, with 21 bases between the two germline ends. Germline CDR1 is SGHAT and CDR2 is FQNNGV. CDR3 sequence: CASYIGHAILYEQYF. In nucleotides, the CDR3 is TGTGCCAGTTATATCGGACACGCTATCCTCTACGAGCAGTACTTC.

This clonotype was observed a handful of times. This chain uses TRBV7-9 with TRBJ1-1; D not certain. V was cut by 1 base and J by 4 bases, with 10 bases left in between. The germline V gene has CDR1 SEHNR and CDR2 FQNEAQ (reference sequence). The CDR3 has 14 amino acids. CDR3 in amino acids: CASSLGAGPTEAFF. CDR3 DNA: TGTGCCAGCAGCTTAGGGGCCGGGCCCACTGAAGCTTTCTTT.

This clonotype was counted between two and nine times. Written as DNA, the CDR3 is TGTGCCAGCTCACCCGACAGGGCATCCTACGAGCAGTACTTC. It specifies CASSPDRASYEQYF. V usage is TRBV18 and J usage is TRBJ2-7; 7 positions match TRBD1. The V and J ends lost 3 bases and 1 base, in that order; junction bases with no gene match: 3. Germline assignment: CDR1 KGHSH and CDR2 LQKENI. This CDR3 contains 14 residues.

This clonotype was seen only a few times. DNA for the CDR3: TGCGCCAGCAGCCAGCGGAGATACTACGAGCAGTACTTC. It specifies CASSQRRYYEQYF. The genes are TRBV4-3 and TRBJ2-7; D gene uncertain. Per germline, CDR1 LGHNA and CDR2 YSLEER. V was cut by 3 bases and J by 3 bases, with 9 bases left in between. CDR3 size: 13 residues.

Many counts were recorded for this clonotype. The genes are TRBV5-1 and TRBJ2-5, with D perhaps assigned TRBD1 or TRBD2 (5 bases each). Germline loops: CDR1 SGHRS, CDR2 YFSETQ. CDR3 length: 13 residues. Trimming took 5 bases from V and 1 from J, leaving 9 bases between them. CDR3 in DNA: TGCGCCAGCAGGCCGGGGCTCCAAGAGACCCAGTACTTC. Protein: CASRPGLQETQYF.